The 28 T cell receptor beta chains below all came from one sample that was sequenced in a study of blood T cells in healthy people across ages. The second PCR ran roughly 6 to 11 cycles with a sample-barcoded 5' primer and J-beta primers. TCRdb itself ran the 5' RACE reads through MiXCR, one entry per CDR3 protein. In the table there are 1.5 million or so distinct CDR3 sequences, around 42% of which are singletons. Sequences were obtained from blood. These receptors were collected from a woman under 30 in good health.

V is TRBV2 and J is TRBJ1-2; no reliable D call. Germline V lookup: CDR1 SNHLY, CDR2 FYNNEI. This CDR3 is built from 15 residues. V lost 0 bases and J 5 bases, leaving 13 bases between the germline ends. CDR3 amino acids: CASSEAVIDDYGYTF. The CDR3, as DNA: TGTGCCAGCAGTGAAGCGGTTATAGATGATTATGGCTACACCTTC.

The gene calls are TRBV5-1 and TRBJ2-3; 8 bases match TRBD2. This CDR3 is built from 15 residues. V dropped 4 bases and J dropped 3; count of bases not matched to a gene: 7. Germline-derived CDR1 and CDR2 are SGHRS and YFSETQ. The CDR3 loop is CASSPSAGVTDTQYF. For the CDR3, the DNA is TGCGCCAGCAGCCCCTCAGCGGGAGTAACAGATACGCAGTATTTT.

In this sample, this clonotype turned up many times. The chain is built from TRBV29-1 and TRBJ2-3; D ambiguous. Germline CDR1 reads SQVTM; CDR2 reads ANQGSEA. V shed 7 bases and J shed 5 bases, with 16 bases lying between them. The CDR3 consists of 13 residues. CDR3 DNA: TGCAGCGCCCCCCCTTTATCCGGAGATACGCAGTATTTT. The encoded protein is CSAPPLSGDTQYF.

The rearrangement uses TRBV6-6 and TRBJ1-5; 12 bases match TRBD1. CDR3 length equals 16 residues. The junction had 4 bases not matched to a gene; V was cut back by 0 bases and J by 7 bases. Germline CDR1 is MNHNY and CDR2 is SVGAGI (reference sequence). The CDR3 reads CASSYSRDRGRQPQHF. CDR3 coding DNA: TGTGCCAGCAGTTACTCCCGGGACAGGGGGCGACAGCCCCAGCATTTT.

Only a few counts were recorded for this clonotype. This rearrangement joins TRBV11-2 to TRBJ2-7; perhaps D is TRBD1 or TRBD2 (7 bases each). V shed 7 bases and J shed 7 bases, with 23 bases lying between them. Germline CDR1 SGHAT, CDR2 FQNNGV. This CDR3 contains 15 residues. The CDR3 sequence is CASTETGGQSMEQYF. CDR3 nucleotide sequence: TGTGCCAGCACCGAAACGGGGGGACAGAGCATGGAGCAGTACTTC.

There are a few counts of this clonotype. The genes are TRBV6-5 and TRBJ2-3, with D possibly TRBD2 on 6 matching bases. The germline CDR1 and CDR2 sequences are MNHEY and SVGAGI. This CDR3 spans 16 amino acids. With 2 bases removed from V and 2 bases from J, the gap between germline ends came to 14 bases. CDR3 in amino acids: CASSYPGSGSTDTQYF. The CDR3 coding sequence is TGTGCCAGCAGTTACCCCGGGAGCGGCTCCACAGATACGCAGTATTTT.

In its sample, this clonotype was seen a few times. The chain uses TRBV5-1 and TRBJ1-2; D remains ambiguous. Germline V CDR1 and CDR2: SGHRS, YFSETQ. The CDR3 is 14 amino acids. The V end was cut by 0 bases, the J end by 3 bases, with 9 bases between. CDR3 nucleotides: TGCGCCAGCAGCTTGGGAAGGCAAGACTATGGCTACACCTTC. Translating gives CASSLGRQDYGYTF.

V gene TRBV19 combines with J gene TRBJ2-7; 7 bases agree with TRBD1. With V trimmed by 7 bases and J by 1 base, 10 bases remained unmatched. The CDR3 length is 15 residues. Germline CDR1 and CDR2: LNHDA and SQIVND (reference sequence). The CDR3 coding sequence is TGTGCCAGTACCCTCTCTGGGGACAGTTCCTACGAGCAGTACTTC. This codes for CASTLSGDSSYEQYF.

This clonotype was observed a few times. The chain employs TRBV6-2 or TRBV6-3 and TRBJ2-3; D call uncertain. Germline lookup yields CDR1 MNHEY and CDR2 SVGEGT. The CDR3 loop spans 16 amino acids. V lost 2 bases and J 0 bases, leaving 12 bases between the germline ends. CDR3 DNA sequence: TGTGCCAGCAGTTACCAGAGGATCTCTAGCACAGATACGCAGTATTTT. Residues: CASSYQRISSTDTQYF.

The V and J genes are TRBV6-1 and TRBJ2-1; D might be TRBD2 (5 bases). The V end lost 1 base, the J end lost 3 bases, and 7 bases lay between the germline ends. CDR1 is MNHNS and CDR2 is SASEGT in the germline V gene. The CDR3 runs to 14 residues. The CDR3 loop reads CASSEGTFYNEQFF. CDR3 in DNA: TGTGCCAGCAGTGAAGGGACTTTCTACAATGAGCAGTTCTTC.

The J gene is TRBJ2-7, the V gene TRBV5-1; 8 bases line up with TRBD1. The CDR3 totals 16 residues. V was pared by 4 bases and J by 5 bases, with 14 bases of the junction left unmatched. Germline CDR1 is SGHRS and CDR2 is YFSETQ. CDR3 DNA: TGCGCCAGCAGCCTTGGAGGGACAGGAACACACAACGAGCAGTACTTC. The encoded protein is CASSLGGTGTHNEQYF.

This rearrangement joins TRBV4-1 to TRBJ1-4; no definite D call. The CDR3 sequence is 13 residues long. Germline values: CDR1 MGHRA, CDR2 YSYEKL. Trimming left V 1 base short and J 8 bases short, with 8 bases between. CDR3 amino acids: CASSQAFGEKLFF. The CDR3 DNA sequence: TGCGCCAGCAGCCAAGCTTTCGGGGAAAAACTGTTTTTT.

The chain links TRBV7-2 to TRBJ2-4; D is unresolved. The ends were cut back, 0 bases at V and 0 bases at J, with 6 bases in the middle. From germline, CDR1 is SGHTA and CDR2 FQGNSA. The CDR3 has 15 residues. The CDR3: CASSLAGPAKNIQYF. In nucleotides, the CDR3 is TGTGCCAGCAGCTTAGCGGGCCCAGCCAAAAACATTCAGTACTTC.

The rearrangement uses TRBV7-9 and TRBJ2-1; 12 positions agree with TRBD2. Trimming cost V 5 bases and J 7 bases; bases outside gene matches: 12. This CDR3 is 17 amino acids long. Per the germline V gene, CDR1 is SEHNR and CDR2 is FQNEAQ (reference sequence). CDR3 nucleotides: TGTGCCAGCAGCCCCGATCGACTAGCGGGAGTGGGTAATGAGCAGTTCTTC. Residues: CASSPDRLAGVGNEQFF. The full variable domain, completed using reference TRBV7-9 and TRBJ2-1, is DTGVSQNPRHKITKRGQNVTFRCDPISEHNRLYWYRQTLGQGPEFLTYFQNEAQLEKSRLLSDRFSAERPKGSFSTLEIQRTEQGDSAMYLCASSPDRLAGVGNEQFFGPGTRLTVL.

This clonotype was observed a handful of times. The J gene is TRBJ2-1, the V gene TRBV7-2; TRBD2 matches at 7 bases. Germline trimming cut 0 bases from V and 2 bases from J; bases unmatched to any gene: 7. Germline V CDR1 and CDR2: SGHTA, FQGNSA. The CDR3 has 17 amino acids. This chain's CDR3 is CASSLADGAGTYNEQFF. The DNA of the CDR3 is TGTGCCAGCAGCTTAGCGGATGGAGCGGGGACCTACAATGAGCAGTTCTTC.

The CDR3 DNA is TGTGCCAGCAGTGGGGGACAGGGACTCCATTCACCCCTCCACTTT. This sequence encodes CASSGGQGLHSPLHF. V gene TRBV6-1 combines with J gene TRBJ1-6; 9 bases map to TRBD1. Trimming removed 4 bases from V and 8 bases from J; junction bases left unmatched: 6. CDR1 is MNHNS, CDR2 SASEGT, per germline. The CDR3 is 15 amino acids.

This clonotype appeared a few times. The chain couples TRBV28 to TRBJ1-6; D is unresolved. V gave up 2 bases and J gave up 13 bases, with 18 bases separating them. From germline, CDR1 is MDHEN and CDR2 SYDVKM. This CDR3 comprises 15 residues. The CDR3 here is CASSLGAVGRTPLHF. The CDR3 bases are TGTGCCAGCAGTTTAGGAGCGGTAGGGCGGACGCCCCTCCACTTT.

This clonotype was picked up one time. V gene TRBV19 combines with J gene TRBJ1-1; D remains ambiguous. Per germline, CDR1 LNHDA and CDR2 SQIVND (reference sequence). The CDR3 extends over 15 amino acids. V gave up 3 bases and J gave up 3 bases, with 14 bases separating them. CDR3 DNA sequence: TGTGCCAGTAGTATTTTAGGACTTTTAGACACTGAAGCTTTCTTT. The encoded protein is CASSILGLLDTEAFF.

The V gene is TRBV11-2, the J gene TRBJ1-1; TRBD1 matches 8 bases. CDR1 SGHAT and CDR2 FQNNGV come from the germline V gene. Trimming cost V 5 bases and J 2 bases; bases outside gene matches: 7. The CDR3 is 15 residues long. CDR3 coding DNA: TGTGCCAGCAGCCGGACAGGGCTCAAAAACACTGAAGCTTTCTTT. Translation: CASSRTGLKNTEAFF.

The chain recombines TRBV29-1 with TRBJ1-5; D may be TRBD1 (5 bases). This CDR3 has 13 amino acids. Between the trimmed V and J ends, which lost 4 bases and 6 bases, there was a span of 13 bases. Germline V CDR1 and CDR2: SQVTM, ANQGSEA. The CDR3 DNA sequence: TGCAGCGTTGGGGGGAATGCCGGTCAGCCCCAGCATTTT. It encodes CSVGGNAGQPQHF.

V usage is TRBV6-5 and J usage is TRBJ2-4, with D hard to call. In germline, CDR1 is MNHEY, CDR2 SVGAGI. V was shortened by 4 bases and J by 0 bases, with 7 bases between the two germline ends. The CDR3 is 14 amino acids. The CDR3 DNA reads as TGTGCCAGCAGTTCGGTAATAGCCAAAAACATTCAGTACTTC. Encoded protein: CASSSVIAKNIQYF.

The CDR3 region is CASGEGLNYGYTF. The CDR3 DNA follows: TGTGCCAGCGGGGAAGGACTTAACTATGGCTACACCTTC. The chain employs TRBV27 and TRBJ1-2; D is ambiguous. The CDR3 is 13 residues long. With 8 bases removed from V and 1 base from J, the gap between germline ends came to 11 bases. Germline V lookup: CDR1 MNHEY, CDR2 SMNVEV (reference sequence).

The chain recombines TRBV20-1 with TRBJ1-5, with unresolved D. The CDR3 is 15 amino acids. CDR1 and CDR2 (germline): DFQATT, SNEGSKA (reference sequence). Trimming pared 5 bases from V and 1 base from J, leaving 15 bases between. CDR3 in amino acids: CSAAPLGGSNQPQHF. The CDR3 DNA follows: TGCAGTGCTGCCCCGTTGGGAGGCAGCAATCAGCCCCAGCATTTT.

As concerns this clonotype: This CDR3 is missing its conserved last phenylalanine or tryptophan, likely due to a read error. This chain uses TRBV20-1 with TRBJ2-4; 7 nucleotides match TRBD1. TRBJ2-7 explains the end of the DNA better; the J call may be wrong. This CDR3 has 15 amino acids. Germline V gives CDR1 DFQATT, CDR2 SNEGSKA (reference sequence). The CDR3 DNA reads as TGCAGTGCCAGCAAACCGGGACAGACCTACTACGAGCAGTACCTC. It is translated as CSASKPGQTYYEQYL.

V gene TRBV9 combines with J gene TRBJ1-1, with 8 bases lining up with TRBD1. J lost 7 bases, V lost 1 base, and 6 bases had no gene match. The CDR3 runs 14 residues. Germline values: CDR1 SGDLS, CDR2 YYNGEE. CDR3 in DNA: TGTGCCAGCAGCGTATTCCTTACAGGGGGTGAAGCTTTCTTT. Translation: CASSVFLTGGEAFF.

This clonotype was counted a few times. The gene calls are TRBV29-1 and TRBJ2-5; 7 nucleotides agree with TRBD2. The ends lost 2 bases at V and 3 bases at J; junction bases unmatched: 3. Germline V gene sequence: CDR1 SQVTM, CDR2 ANQGSEA. This CDR3 is 13 amino acids long. CDR3 residues: CSVERTSEETQYF. DNA for the CDR3: TGCAGCGTTGAACGGACTAGTGAAGAGACCCAGTACTTC.

The chain joins TRBV3-1 to TRBJ2-1, with a possible D match to TRBD2 (6 bases). Trimming removed 0 bases from V and 4 bases from J, with 13 bases in between. Per the germline V gene, CDR1 is LGHDT and CDR2 is YNNKEL (reference sequence). There are 16 residues in the CDR3. CDR3 DNA: TGTGCCAGCAGCCAAGAGTCCCTAGCGAGGTACAATGAGCAGTTCTTC. The encoded protein is CASSQESLARYNEQFF.

The gene calls are TRBV7-2 and TRBJ2-1; D is perhaps TRBD2 (6 bases). V lost 1 base, J lost 5 bases, and 27 bases lay in between. CDR1 is SGHTA and CDR2 is FQGNSA in the germline V gene. The CDR3 totals 20 residues. CDR3 loop: CASSLVQWDGGGAVDNEQFF. The CDR3 nucleotides are TGTGCCAGCAGCTTAGTTCAGTGGGACGGGGGAGGTGCTGTGGACAATGAGCAGTTCTTC.